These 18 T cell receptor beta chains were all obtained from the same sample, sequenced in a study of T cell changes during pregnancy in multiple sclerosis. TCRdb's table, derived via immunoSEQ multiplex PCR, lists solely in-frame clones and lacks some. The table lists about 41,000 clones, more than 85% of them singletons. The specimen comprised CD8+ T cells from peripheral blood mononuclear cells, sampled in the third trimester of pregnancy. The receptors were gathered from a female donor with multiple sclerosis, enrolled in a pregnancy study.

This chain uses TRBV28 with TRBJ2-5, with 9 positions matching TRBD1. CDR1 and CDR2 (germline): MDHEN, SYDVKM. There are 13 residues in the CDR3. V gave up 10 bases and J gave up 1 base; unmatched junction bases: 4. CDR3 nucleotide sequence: TGTGCCACCCGGACAGGGGCCCAAGAGACCCAGTACTTC. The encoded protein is CATRTGAQETQYF.

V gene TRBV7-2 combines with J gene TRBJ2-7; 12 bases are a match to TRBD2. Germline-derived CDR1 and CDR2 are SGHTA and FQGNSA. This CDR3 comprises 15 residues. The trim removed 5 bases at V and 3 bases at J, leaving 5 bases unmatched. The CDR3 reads CASSPTSGSNYEQYF. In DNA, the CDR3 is TGTGCCAGCAGCCCGACTAGCGGGAGTAACTACGAGCAGTACTTC.

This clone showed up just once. DNA for the CDR3: TGTGCCAGCAGCCCCCGGGAGGGGACCACCGGGGAGCTGTTTTTT. Its translation: CASSPREGTTGELFF. The chain links TRBV6-6 to TRBJ2-2; 8 bases are shared with TRBD2. Looked up from germline, CDR1 is MNHNY and CDR2 is SVGAGI (reference sequence). After removal of 6 bases from V and 4 bases from J, the junction contained 7 bases not matched to a gene. The CDR3 totals 15 residues.

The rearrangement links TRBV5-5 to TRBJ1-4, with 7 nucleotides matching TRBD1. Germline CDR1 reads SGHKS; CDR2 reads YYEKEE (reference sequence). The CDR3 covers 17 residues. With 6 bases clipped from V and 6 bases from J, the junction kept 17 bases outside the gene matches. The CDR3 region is CASTQTAIQGFDEKLFF. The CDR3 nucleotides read TGTGCCAGCACCCAAACCGCGATACAGGGGTTCGATGAAAAACTGTTTTTT.

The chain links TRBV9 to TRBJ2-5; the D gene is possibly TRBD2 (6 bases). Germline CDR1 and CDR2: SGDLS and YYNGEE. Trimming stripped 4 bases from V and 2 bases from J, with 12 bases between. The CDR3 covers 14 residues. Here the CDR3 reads CASSFSGRQETQYF. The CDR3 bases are TGTGCCAGCAGCTTTTCCGGGAGACAAGAGACCCAGTACTTC.

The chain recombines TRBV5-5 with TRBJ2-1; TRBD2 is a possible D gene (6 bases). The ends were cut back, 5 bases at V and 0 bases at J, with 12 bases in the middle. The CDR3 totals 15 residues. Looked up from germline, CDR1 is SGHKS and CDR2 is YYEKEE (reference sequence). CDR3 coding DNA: TGTGCCAGCAGGATCGCGGGGAGCTCCTACAATGAGCAGTTCTTC. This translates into CASRIAGSSYNEQFF.

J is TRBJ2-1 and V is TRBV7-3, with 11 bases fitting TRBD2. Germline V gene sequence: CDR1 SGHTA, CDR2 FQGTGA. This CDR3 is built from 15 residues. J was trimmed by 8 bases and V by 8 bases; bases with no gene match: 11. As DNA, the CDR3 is TGTGCCAGCTCCCGGGGACTAGCGGCCCGGGATGAGCAGTTCTTC. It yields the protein CASSRGLAARDEQFF. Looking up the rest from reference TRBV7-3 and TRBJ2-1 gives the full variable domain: GAGVSQTPSNKVTEKGKYVELRCDPISGHTALYWYRQSLGQGPEFLIYFQGTGAADDSGLPNDRFFAVRPEGSVSTLKIQRTERGDSAVYLCASSRGLAARDEQFFGPGTRLTVL.

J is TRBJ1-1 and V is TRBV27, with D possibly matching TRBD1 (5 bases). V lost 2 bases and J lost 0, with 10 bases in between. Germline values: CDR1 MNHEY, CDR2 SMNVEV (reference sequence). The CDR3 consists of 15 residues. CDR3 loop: CASSLDQGLNTEAFF. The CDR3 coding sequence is TGTGCCAGCAGTTTAGATCAGGGCTTGAACACTGAAGCTTTCTTT.

The CDR3 DNA follows: TGTGCCAGCAGCTTGGCCTTCGCCTACGAGCAGTACTTC. This encodes CASSLAFAYEQYF. V gene TRBV5-6 combines with J gene TRBJ2-7; D is uncertain. The germline gives CDR1 SGHDT, CDR2 YYEEEE. V gave up 0 bases and J gave up 2 bases, with 6 bases separating them. The CDR3 loop spans 13 amino acids. The entire variable domain, with the rest obtained from reference TRBV5-6 and TRBJ2-7, is as follows: DAGVTQSPTHLIKTRGQQVTLRCSPKSGHDTVSWYQQALGQGPQFIFQYYEEEERQRGNFPDRFSGHQFPNYSSELNVNALLLGDSALYLCASSLAFAYEQYFGPGTRLTVT.

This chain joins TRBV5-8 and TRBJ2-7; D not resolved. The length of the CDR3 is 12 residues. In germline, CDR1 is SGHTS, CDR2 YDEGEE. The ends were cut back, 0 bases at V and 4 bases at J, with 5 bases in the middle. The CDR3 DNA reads TGTGCCAGCAGCTTGGGAGGATACGAGCAGTACTTC. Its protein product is CASSLGGYEQYF.

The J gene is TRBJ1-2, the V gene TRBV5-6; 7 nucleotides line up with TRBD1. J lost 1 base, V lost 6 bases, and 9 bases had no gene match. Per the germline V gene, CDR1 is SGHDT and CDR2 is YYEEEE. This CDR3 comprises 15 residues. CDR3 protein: CASTGDREDNYGYTF. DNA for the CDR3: TGTGCCAGCACCGGAGACAGGGAAGATAACTATGGCTACACCTTC.

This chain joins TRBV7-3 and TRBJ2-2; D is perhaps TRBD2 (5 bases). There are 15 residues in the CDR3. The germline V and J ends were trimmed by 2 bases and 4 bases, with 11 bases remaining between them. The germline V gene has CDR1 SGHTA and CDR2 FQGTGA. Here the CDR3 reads CASSLASGGTGELFF. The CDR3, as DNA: TGTGCCAGCAGCTTAGCATCTGGAGGCACCGGGGAGCTGTTTTTT.

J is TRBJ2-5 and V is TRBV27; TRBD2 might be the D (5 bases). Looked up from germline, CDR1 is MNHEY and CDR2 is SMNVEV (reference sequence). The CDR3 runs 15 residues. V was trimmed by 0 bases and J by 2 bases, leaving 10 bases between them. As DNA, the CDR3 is TGTGCCAGCAGTTTATCTCCCGGGGTACAAGAGACCCAGTACTTC. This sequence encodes CASSLSPGVQETQYF.

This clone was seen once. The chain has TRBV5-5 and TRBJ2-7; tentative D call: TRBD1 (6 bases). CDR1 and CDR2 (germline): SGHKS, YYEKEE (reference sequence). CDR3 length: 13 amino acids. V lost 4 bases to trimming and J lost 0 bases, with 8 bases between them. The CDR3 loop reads CASSQGSSYEQYF. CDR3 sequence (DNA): TGTGCCAGCAGCCAGGGGAGCTCCTACGAGCAGTACTTC.

The CDR3 region is CASSDPSGGDYNEQFF. In DNA, the CDR3 is TGTGCCAGCTCAGACCCTAGCGGGGGGGACTACAATGAGCAGTTCTTC. The chain recombines TRBV18 with TRBJ2-1; 12 bases align to TRBD2. The V and J ends lost 5 bases and 3 bases, in that order; junction bases with no gene match: 5. Germline CDR1 KGHSH, CDR2 LQKENI. This CDR3 contains 16 residues. Full variable domain (remainder filled in from reference TRBV18 and TRBJ2-1): NAGVMQNPRHLVRRRGQEARLRCSPMKGHSHVYWYRQLPEEGLKFMVYLQKENIIDESGMPKERFSAEFPKEGPSILRIQQVVRGDSAAYFCASSDPSGGDYNEQFFGPGTRLTVL.

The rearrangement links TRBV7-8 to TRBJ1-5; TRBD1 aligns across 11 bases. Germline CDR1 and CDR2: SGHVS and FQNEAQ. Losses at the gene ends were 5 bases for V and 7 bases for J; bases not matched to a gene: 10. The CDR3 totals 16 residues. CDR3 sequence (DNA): TGTGCCAGCAGCCCACAGGGCGGACAGGGGGCCCAGCCCCAGCATTTT. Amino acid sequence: CASSPQGGQGAQPQHF.

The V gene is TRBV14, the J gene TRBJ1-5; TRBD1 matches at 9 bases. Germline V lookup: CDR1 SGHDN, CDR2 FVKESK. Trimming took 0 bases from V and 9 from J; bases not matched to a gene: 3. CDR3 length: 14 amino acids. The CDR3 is CASSQEGTGWPQHF. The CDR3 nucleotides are TGTGCCAGCAGCCAAGAAGGGACAGGGTGGCCCCAGCATTTT.

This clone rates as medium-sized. CDR3 protein: CASSIRLAESTDTQYF. The CDR3 DNA follows: TGTGCCAGCAGCATCCGACTAGCGGAAAGCACAGATACGCAGTATTTT. This chain uses TRBV9 with TRBJ2-3; 9 positions match TRBD2. The CDR3 is 16 residues long. V trimming: 4 bases; J trimming: 0 bases; junction bases outside the gene matches: 6. From germline, CDR1 is SGDLS and CDR2 YYNGEE.